Detailed here is one TCR beta chain. Its antigen is unknown. Per-base quality was not reported, and no clone a single base away is much larger than it. CDR1 and CDR2, looked up from the germline V gene, are SGHNT and YENEEA. Trimming costs V 4 bases and J 7 bases, and their ends lie 19 bases apart. Inclusive of the bounding cysteine and phenylalanine, the CDR3 is 16 residues long. CDR3 DNA only is kept here, 48 bases in frame from base 1. The sample originates from a study of T cell responses to AZD1222 COVID-19 vaccine (dated by TCRdb to the early 2020s). Notes on the research overall: AZD1222 recipients given second doses at about 4 weeks or at about 12 weeks were pooled, since spike-specific TCR depth and breadth were not found to differ between the two schedules. TCR sequencing was performed for 233 trial participants, of whom 200 to 210 were given two doses of AZD1222 and around 25 were given two doses of MenACWY control vaccine. Trial participants were enrolled into age subgroups of 18-55, 56-69 and 70-plus years, which contained roughly 140, 27 and 60 TCR-sequenced participants, respectively. Broader findings and caveats from the paper: Vaccine-associated CD4 TCRs spanned the whole spike protein, with dominant responses in regions 160-218 and 743-854. Nearly half of unique spike-specific TCRs reportedly recognized epitopes outside regions mutated in the B.1.351 and B.1.1.7 variants. Only five to seven AZD1222 recipients were SARS-CoV-2 seropositive at baseline, limiting conclusions about previously exposed vaccinees. Because no day 14 peak-response samples were available, repertoires were characterized only after the peak T cell response. In the small 56-69-year group, the increase in depth fell short of significance, most likely because of low power. Participants were mostly white British and included more females than males, and it was suggested by the authors that clonal diversity may have been underestimated. Spike-specific TCR breadth and depth rose significantly after two AZD1222 doses compared with day 0 and with MenACWY recipients.

The CDR3 regions of human TCRbeta chains were subjected to immunosequencing. For the original study's pipeline: Repertoire TCRs were checked for matches against a reference library of SARS-CoV-2-specific TCRs that had been generated using the MIRA antigen-specificity platform. Breadth meant the fraction of unique TCRs that were SARS-CoV-2-associated, whereas depth meant the fraction of total T cells that were SARS-CoV-2-associated. Each spike-specific TCR was assigned to its reactive spike region and to a CD4 or CD8 class using the MIRA data. Log10-transformed breadth and depth values were compared by one-way ANOVA with Sidak's multiple comparisons tests. TCRdb carries this immuneACCESS record with in-frame sequences only. Its versions omit some clonotypes, under half of them owing to an unresolved V gene in the studies checked, with the rest unexplained. V, J and clone size reflect that table, while D and trimming were determined from the DNA. The sample profile shows around 90,000 clones; roughly 85% of them were found once. About 6% of the sample belongs to the ten largest clones.

What this sample's time point label stands for: baseline before first vaccination. Vaccinee samples were obtained from the UK trials COV001 and COV002, which included a single-blind randomized controlled phase 2/3 trial of AZD1222 (ChAdOx1 nCoV-19) in healthy adults. For TCRbeta chain sequencing, PBMC samples were collected from trial participants at day 0 and at day 28 after the second dose. The clonotype comes from an adult in good health. The chain uses TRBV11-3 and TRBJ2-2; tentative D gene TRBD2, with 7 bases matching. The sample consisted of peripheral blood, taken on day 0 of AZD1222 vaccination. The CDR3 amino acid sequence is: CASSSRGGGADGELFF. The DNA sequence is as follows: TGTGCCAGCAGCTCGAGGGGCGGGGGCGCGGACGGGGAGCTGTTTTTT.